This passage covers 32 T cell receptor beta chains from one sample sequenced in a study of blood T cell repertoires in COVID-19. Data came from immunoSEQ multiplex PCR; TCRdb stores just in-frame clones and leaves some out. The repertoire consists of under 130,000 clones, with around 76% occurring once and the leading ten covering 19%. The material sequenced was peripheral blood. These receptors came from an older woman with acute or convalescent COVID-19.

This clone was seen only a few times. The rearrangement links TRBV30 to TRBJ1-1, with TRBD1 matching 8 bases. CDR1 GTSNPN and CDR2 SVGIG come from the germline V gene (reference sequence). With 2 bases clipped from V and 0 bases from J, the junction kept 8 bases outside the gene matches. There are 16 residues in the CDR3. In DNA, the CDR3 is TGTGCCTGGAGTCCCAAGGACAGGGCCATGAACACTGAAGCTTTCTTT. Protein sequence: CAWSPKDRAMNTEAFF.

CDR3 sequence: CAIPGQATFGYTF. CDR3 nucleotides: TGTGCCATCCCGGGACAGGCGACTTTTGGCTACACCTTC. The chain combines TRBV7-9 with TRBJ1-2, with 8 bases that match TRBD1. This CDR3 spans 13 amino acids. The V gene end was trimmed by 10 bases and the J gene end by 7 bases; junction bases not matched to a gene: 11. Per the germline V gene, CDR1 is SEHNR and CDR2 is FQNEAQ (reference sequence).

As DNA, the CDR3 is TGTGCCAGCAGCTGGGGGACTTTCCGCTCTGGGGCCAACGTCCTGACTTTC. Translating gives CASSWGTFRSGANVLTF. The rearrangement uses TRBV7-6 and TRBJ2-6; tentatively, D is TRBD2 (6 bases). Trimming pared 4 bases from V and 0 bases from J, leaving 13 bases between. Germline V gene lookup returns CDR1 SGHVS and CDR2 FNYEAQ. The length of the CDR3 is 17 residues.

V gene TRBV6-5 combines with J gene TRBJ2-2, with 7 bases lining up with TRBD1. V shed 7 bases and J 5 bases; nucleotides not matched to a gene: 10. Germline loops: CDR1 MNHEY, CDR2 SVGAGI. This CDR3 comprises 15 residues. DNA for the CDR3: TGTGCCAGCACTCGAGGGGGCACGAGGACCGGGGAGCTGTTTTTT. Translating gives CASTRGGTRTGELFF.

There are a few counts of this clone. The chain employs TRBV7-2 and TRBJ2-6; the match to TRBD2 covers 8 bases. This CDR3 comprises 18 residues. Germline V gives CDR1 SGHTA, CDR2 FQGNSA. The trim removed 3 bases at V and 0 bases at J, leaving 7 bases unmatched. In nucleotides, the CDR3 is TGTGCCAGCAGCTTTCAGCGGGGGCTTATCTCTGGGGCCAACGTCCTGACTTTC. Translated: CASSFQRGLISGANVLTF.

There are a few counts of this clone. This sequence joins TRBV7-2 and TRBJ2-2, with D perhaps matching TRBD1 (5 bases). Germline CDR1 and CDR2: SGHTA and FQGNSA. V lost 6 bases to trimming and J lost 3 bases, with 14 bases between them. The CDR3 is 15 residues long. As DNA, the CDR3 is TGTGCCAGCAGTAAAAAAAAAGGGGACACCGGGGAGCTGTTTTTT. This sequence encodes CASSKKKGDTGELFF. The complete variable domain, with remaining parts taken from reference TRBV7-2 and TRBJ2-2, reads GAGVSQSPSNKVTEKGKDVELRCDPISGHTALYWYRQSLGQGLEFLIYFQGNSAPDKSGLPSDRFSAERTGGSVSTLTIQRTQQEDSAVYLCASSKKKGDTGELFFGEGSRLTVL.

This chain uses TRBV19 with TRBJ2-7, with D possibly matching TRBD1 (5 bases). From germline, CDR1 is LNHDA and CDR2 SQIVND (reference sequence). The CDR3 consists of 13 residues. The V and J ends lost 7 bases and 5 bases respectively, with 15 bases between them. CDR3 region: CASTSGVRDEQYF. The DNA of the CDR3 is TGTGCCAGTACCTCCGGCGTCAGGGACGAGCAGTACTTC. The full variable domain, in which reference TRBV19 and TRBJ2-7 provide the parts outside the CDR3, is DGGITQSPKYLFRKEGQNVTLSCEQNLNHDAMYWYRQDPGQGLRLIYYSQIVNDFQKGDIAEGYSVSREKKESFPLTVTSAQKNPTAFYLCASTSGVRDEQYFGPGTRLTVT.

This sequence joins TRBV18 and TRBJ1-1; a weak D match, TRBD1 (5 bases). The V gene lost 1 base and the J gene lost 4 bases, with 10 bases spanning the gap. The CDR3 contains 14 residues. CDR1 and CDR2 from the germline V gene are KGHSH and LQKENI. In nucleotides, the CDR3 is TGTGCCAGCTCACCACTGGGGGGAGGCACTGAAGCTTTCTTT. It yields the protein CASSPLGGGTEAFF.

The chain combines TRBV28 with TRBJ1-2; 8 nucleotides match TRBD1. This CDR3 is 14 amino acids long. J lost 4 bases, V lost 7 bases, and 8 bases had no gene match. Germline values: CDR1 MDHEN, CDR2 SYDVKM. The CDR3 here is CASNSLTGVYGYTF. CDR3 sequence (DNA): TGTGCCAGCAACTCTTTGACAGGGGTCTATGGCTACACCTTC.

CDR3: CASSYHQGDQEQYF. DNA of the CDR3: TGTGCCAGCAGTTATCACCAGGGGGATCAAGAGCAGTACTTC. The chain couples TRBV6-2 or TRBV6-3 to TRBJ2-7; 7 nucleotides agree with TRBD1. This CDR3 has 14 amino acids. Germline V gene lookup returns CDR1 MNHEY and CDR2 SVGEGT. V lost 3 bases, J lost 7 bases, and 9 bases stayed unmatched.

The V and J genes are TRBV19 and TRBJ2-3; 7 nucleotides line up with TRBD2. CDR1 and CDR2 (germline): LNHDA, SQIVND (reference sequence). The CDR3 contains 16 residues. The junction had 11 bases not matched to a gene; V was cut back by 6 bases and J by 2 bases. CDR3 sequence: CASRSMKRGPTDTQYF. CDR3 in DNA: TGTGCCAGTAGGAGCATGAAGCGGGGTCCCACAGATACGCAGTATTTT.

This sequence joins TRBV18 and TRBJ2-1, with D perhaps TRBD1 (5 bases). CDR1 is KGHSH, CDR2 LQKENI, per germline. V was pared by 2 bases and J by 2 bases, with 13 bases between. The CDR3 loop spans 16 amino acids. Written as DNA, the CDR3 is TGTGCCAGCTCACCAGATCAGGGTTCCCCCTACAATGAGCAGTTCTTC. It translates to CASSPDQGSPYNEQFF.

CDR3 nucleotide sequence: TGTGCCAGCAGTTTATTTCATAAGGGACAGGGCGTCGGCTACACCTTC. Amino acids: CASSLFHKGQGVGYTF. This chain uses TRBV28 with TRBJ1-2, with 9 positions matching TRBD1. CDR3 size: 16 residues. The germline CDR1 and CDR2 sequences are MDHEN and SYDVKM. The V segment lost 1 base and the J segment 8 bases; nucleotides outside the gene matches: 11.

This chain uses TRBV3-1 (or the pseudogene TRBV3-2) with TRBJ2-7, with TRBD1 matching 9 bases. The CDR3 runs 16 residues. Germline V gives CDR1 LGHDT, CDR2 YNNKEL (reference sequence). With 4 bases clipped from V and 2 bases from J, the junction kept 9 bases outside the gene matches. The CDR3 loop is CASSRSPGQGTYEQYF. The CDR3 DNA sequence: TGTGCCAGCAGCCGGAGTCCGGGACAGGGAACCTACGAGCAGTACTTC.

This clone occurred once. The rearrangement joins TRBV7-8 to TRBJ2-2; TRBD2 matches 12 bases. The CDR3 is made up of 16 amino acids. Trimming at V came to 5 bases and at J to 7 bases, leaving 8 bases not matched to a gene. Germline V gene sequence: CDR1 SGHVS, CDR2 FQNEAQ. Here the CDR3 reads CASSPTSGGTSGELFF. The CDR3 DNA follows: TGTGCCAGCAGCCCTACTAGCGGGGGGACGAGCGGGGAGCTGTTTTTT.

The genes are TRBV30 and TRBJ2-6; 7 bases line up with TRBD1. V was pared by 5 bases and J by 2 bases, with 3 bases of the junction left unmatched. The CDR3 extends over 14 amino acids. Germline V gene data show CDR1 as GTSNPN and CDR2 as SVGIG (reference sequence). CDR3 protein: CAWYRGTGANVLTF. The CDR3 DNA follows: TGTGCCTGGTACAGGGGTACTGGGGCCAACGTCCTGACTTTC.

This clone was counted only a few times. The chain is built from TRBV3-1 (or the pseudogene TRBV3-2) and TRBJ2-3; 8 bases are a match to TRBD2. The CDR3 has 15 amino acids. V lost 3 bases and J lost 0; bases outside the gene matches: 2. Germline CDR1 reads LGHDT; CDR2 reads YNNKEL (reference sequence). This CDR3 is CASSQRGGSTDTQYF. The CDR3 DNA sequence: TGTGCCAGCAGCCAGCGCGGGGGGAGCACAGATACGCAGTATTTT.

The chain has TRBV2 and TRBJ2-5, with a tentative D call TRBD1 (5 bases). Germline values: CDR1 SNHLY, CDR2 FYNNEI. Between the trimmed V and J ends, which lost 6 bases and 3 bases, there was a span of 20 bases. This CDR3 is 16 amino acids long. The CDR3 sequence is CASSARAPQGEETQYF. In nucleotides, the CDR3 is TGTGCCAGCAGCGCACGGGCCCCTCAAGGGGAAGAGACCCAGTACTTC.

The DNA for the CDR3 is TGTGCCAGCAGCAAACAAGGACGGGACAGGGCACGAAACATTCAGTACTTC. Protein sequence: CASSKQGRDRARNIQYF. This chain uses TRBV21-1 with TRBJ2-4; TRBD1 was called by the table and not checked on the DNA. TRBV21-1 is deemed a pseudogene. The CDR3 loop spans 17 amino acids.

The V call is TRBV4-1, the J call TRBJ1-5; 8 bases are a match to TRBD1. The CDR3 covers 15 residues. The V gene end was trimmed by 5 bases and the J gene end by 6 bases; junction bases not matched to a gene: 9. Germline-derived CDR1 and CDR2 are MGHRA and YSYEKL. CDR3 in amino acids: CASSSDGQGIQPQHF. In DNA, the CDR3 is TGCGCCAGCAGCTCCGATGGACAGGGAATTCAGCCCCAGCATTTT.

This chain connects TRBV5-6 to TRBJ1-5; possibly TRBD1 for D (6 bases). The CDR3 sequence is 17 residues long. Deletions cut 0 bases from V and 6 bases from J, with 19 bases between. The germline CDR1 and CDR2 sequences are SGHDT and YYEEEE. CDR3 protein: CASSLGTRGGIGQPQHF. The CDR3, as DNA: TGTGCCAGCAGCTTGGGAACAAGGGGGGGGATCGGTCAGCCCCAGCATTTT.

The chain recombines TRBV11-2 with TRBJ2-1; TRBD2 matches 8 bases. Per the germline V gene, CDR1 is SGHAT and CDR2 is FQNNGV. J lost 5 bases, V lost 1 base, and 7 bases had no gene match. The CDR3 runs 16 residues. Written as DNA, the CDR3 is TGTGCCAGCAGCTTAGGGCGGGGGGTAGGAAACAATGAGCAGTTCTTC. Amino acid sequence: CASSLGRGVGNNEQFF.

The chain's CDR3 is CASSGDSSYEQYF. The CDR3 bases are TGCGCCAGCAGCGGGGACAGTTCCTACGAGCAGTACTTC. The chain links TRBV5-1 to TRBJ2-7; 7 bases agree with TRBD1. The CDR3 runs 13 residues. Trimming at V came to 4 bases and at J to 1 base, leaving 2 bases not matched to a gene. Germline V gene sequence: CDR1 SGHRS, CDR2 YFSETQ.

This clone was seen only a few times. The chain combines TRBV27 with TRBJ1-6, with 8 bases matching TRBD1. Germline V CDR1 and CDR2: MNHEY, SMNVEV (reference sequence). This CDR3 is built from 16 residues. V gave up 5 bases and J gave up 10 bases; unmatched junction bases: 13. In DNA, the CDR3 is TGTGCCAGCAGTATCCCCCCGGACAGGGAAGGATCACCCCTCCACTTT. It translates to CASSIPPDREGSPLHF.

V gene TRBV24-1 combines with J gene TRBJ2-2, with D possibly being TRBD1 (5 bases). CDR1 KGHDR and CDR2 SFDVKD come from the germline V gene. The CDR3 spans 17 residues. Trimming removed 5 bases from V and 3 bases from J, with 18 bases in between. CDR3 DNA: TGTGCCACCAGTGCCCCCCCCGGCAGACAGTACACCGGGGAGCTGTTTTTT. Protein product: CATSAPPGRQYTGELFF.

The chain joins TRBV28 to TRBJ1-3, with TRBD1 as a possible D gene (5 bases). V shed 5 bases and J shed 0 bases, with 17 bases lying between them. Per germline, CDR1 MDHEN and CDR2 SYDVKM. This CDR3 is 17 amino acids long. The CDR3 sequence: CASSPIDSRYSGNTIYF. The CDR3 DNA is TGTGCCAGCAGTCCGATTGACAGCCGCTACTCTGGAAACACCATATATTTT.

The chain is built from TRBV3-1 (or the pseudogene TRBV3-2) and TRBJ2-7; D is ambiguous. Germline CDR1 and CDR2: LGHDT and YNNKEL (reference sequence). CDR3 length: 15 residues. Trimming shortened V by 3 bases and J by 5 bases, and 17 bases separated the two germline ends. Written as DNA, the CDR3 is TGTGCCAGCAGCCAGGCCGGATTCGGGTCCCACGAGCAGTACTTC. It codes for CASSQAGFGSHEQYF.

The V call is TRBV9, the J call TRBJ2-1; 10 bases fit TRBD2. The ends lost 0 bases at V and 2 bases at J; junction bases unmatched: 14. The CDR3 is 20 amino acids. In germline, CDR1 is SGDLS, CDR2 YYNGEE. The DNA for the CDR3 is TGTGCCAGCAGCGTAGCCCCAGCGGGGGGGCCGGGGGTGACCTACAATGAGCAGTTCTTC. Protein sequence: CASSVAPAGGPGVTYNEQFF. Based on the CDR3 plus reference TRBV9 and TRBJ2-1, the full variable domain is DSGVTQTPKHLITATGQRVTLRCSPRSGDLSVYWYQQSLDQGLQFLIQYYNGEERAKGNILERFSAQQFPDLHSELNLSSLELGDSALYFCASSVAPAGGPGVTYNEQFFGPGTRLTVL.

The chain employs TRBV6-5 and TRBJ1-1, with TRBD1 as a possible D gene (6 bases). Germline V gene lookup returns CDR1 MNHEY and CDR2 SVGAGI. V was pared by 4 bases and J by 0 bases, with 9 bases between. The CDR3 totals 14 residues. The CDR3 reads CASSFQGMNTEAFF. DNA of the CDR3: TGTGCCAGCAGTTTTCAGGGGATGAACACTGAAGCTTTCTTT.

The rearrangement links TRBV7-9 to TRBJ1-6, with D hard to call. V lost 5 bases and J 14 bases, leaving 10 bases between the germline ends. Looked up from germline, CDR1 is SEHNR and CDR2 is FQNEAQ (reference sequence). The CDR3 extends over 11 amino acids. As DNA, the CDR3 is TGTGCCAGCAGCCTAACTGGTTCCCTCCACTTT. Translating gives CASSLTGSLHF.

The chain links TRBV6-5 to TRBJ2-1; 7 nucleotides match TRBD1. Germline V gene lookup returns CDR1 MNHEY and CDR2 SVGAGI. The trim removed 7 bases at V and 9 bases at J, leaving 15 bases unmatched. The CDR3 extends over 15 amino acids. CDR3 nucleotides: TGTGCCAGCAACGGACAGGTCGGCCGGGTTAGTGAGCAGTTCTTC. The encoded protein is CASNGQVGRVSEQFF.

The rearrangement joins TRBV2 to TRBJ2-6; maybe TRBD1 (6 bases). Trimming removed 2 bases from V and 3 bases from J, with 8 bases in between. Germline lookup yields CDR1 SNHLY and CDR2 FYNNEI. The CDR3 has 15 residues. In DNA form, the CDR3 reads TGTGCCAGCAGTGAACCAGGGGTTGGGGCCAACGTCCTGACTTTC. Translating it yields CASSEPGVGANVLTF.